This entry lists 10 T cell receptor beta chains sequenced from one sample in a study of CD8 T cells in ankylosing spondylitis. TCRdb re-derived calls from the 5' RACE reads in MiXCR, one entry per CDR3 protein. The repertoire holds about 260,000 distinct CDR3 sequences, with 15% to 25% as singletons. Sequences were obtained from blood, either unsorted or a sorted T cell fraction (not recorded which). These receptor sequences come from a male donor with ankylosing spondylitis or in good health (not recorded which).

There are many counts of this clonotype. This chain uses TRBV7-2 with TRBJ1-1; no clear D. Trimming left V 1 base short and J 7 bases short, with 7 bases between. Germline CDR1 is SGHTA and CDR2 is FQGNSA. The CDR3 spans 12 residues. CDR3 sequence reads: CASSLDLGEAFF. The CDR3 nucleotides read TGTGCCAGCAGCTTAGATCTTGGTGAAGCTTTCTTT.

This clonotype came up many times. The V gene is TRBV12-3 or TRBV12-4, the J gene TRBJ2-2; D gene uncertain. V gave up 3 bases and J gave up 2 bases, with 7 bases separating them. The CDR3 totals 14 residues. The CDR3 sequence: CASSLWLNTGELFF. The CDR3 nucleotides read TGTGCCAGCAGTTTGTGGCTAAACACCGGGGAGCTGTTTTTT.

J is TRBJ1-2 and V is TRBV7-9, with a weak D call TRBD1 (5 bases). The V gene's germline CDR1 is SEHNR and CDR2 FQNEAQ (reference sequence). The CDR3 has 14 amino acids. V lost 2 bases and J 4 bases, leaving 11 bases between the germline ends. CDR3 nucleotides: TGTGCCAGCAGCTTATTGGGGCAACCCTATGGCTACACCTTC. It yields the protein CASSLLGQPYGYTF.

This chain connects TRBV3-1 to TRBJ2-2; a possible D gene is TRBD1 (5 bases). The CDR3 consists of 15 residues. V lost 1 base to trimming and J lost 7 bases, with 13 bases between them. CDR1 is LGHDT, CDR2 YNNKEL, per germline (reference sequence). The CDR3 spells CASSQGGWGNGELFF. The CDR3 DNA sequence: TGTGCCAGCAGCCAAGGAGGTTGGGGCAACGGGGAGCTGTTTTTT.

The CDR3 DNA reads as TGTGCCAGCAGCTTAAGAAACGATCAGCCCCAGCATTTT. It codes for CASSLRNDQPQHF. V is TRBV7-9 and J is TRBJ1-5; no clear D. Trimming took 2 bases from V and 5 from J, leaving 7 bases between them. Germline assignment: CDR1 SEHNR and CDR2 FQNEAQ (reference sequence). The CDR3 runs to 13 residues. The full variable domain, with the rest looked up from reference TRBV7-9 and TRBJ1-5, is DTGVSQNPRHKITKRGQNVTFRCDPISEHNRLYWYRQTLGQGPEFLTYFQNEAQLEKSRLLSDRFSAERPKGSFSTLEIQRTEQGDSAMYLCASSLRNDQPQHFGDGTRLSIL.

The V gene is TRBV5-1, the J gene TRBJ1-1, with D perhaps matching TRBD1 (5 bases). CDR1 is SGHRS and CDR2 is YFSETQ in the germline V gene. V was trimmed by 1 base and J by 0 bases, leaving 13 bases between them. The CDR3 length is 16 residues. For the CDR3, the DNA is TGCGCCAGCAGCTTGAATACAGGTGGGATGAACACTGAAGCTTTCTTT. Amino acids: CASSLNTGGMNTEAFF.

Only a few counts were recorded for this clonotype. This chain links TRBV12-3 or TRBV12-4 with TRBJ1-5; D is undetermined. This CDR3 is built from 13 residues. V was clipped by 8 bases and J by 0 bases, with 8 bases between them. CDR3 residues: CASEPNSNQPQHF. The CDR3 DNA sequence: TGTGCCAGCGAACCTAATAGCAATCAGCCCCAGCATTTT.

The chain is built from TRBV13 and TRBJ2-2, with TRBD2 matching over 8 bases. The junction had 11 bases not matched to a gene; V was cut back by 3 bases and J by 2 bases. Germline assignment: CDR1 PRHDT and CDR2 FYEKMQ (reference sequence). This CDR3 has 18 amino acids. CDR3 protein: CASSLGLTGGPNTGELFF. The CDR3, as DNA: TGTGCCAGCAGCTTGGGTTTGACGGGAGGGCCAAACACCGGGGAGCTGTTTTTT.

This clonotype appeared a few times. V usage is TRBV5-1 and J usage is TRBJ2-4, with D possibly matching TRBD2 (5 bases). V lost 0 bases and J 1 base, leaving 11 bases between the germline ends. Germline V gene lookup returns CDR1 SGHRS and CDR2 YFSETQ. CDR3 length: 16 residues. The CDR3 loop is CASSLDLEEAKNIQYF. CDR3 coding DNA: TGCGCCAGCAGCTTGGATCTGGAGGAGGCCAAAAACATTCAGTACTTC.

This clonotype has more than one count but fewer than ten. This sequence joins TRBV5-1 and TRBJ2-1; 12 nucleotides match TRBD1. The CDR3 runs to 16 residues. CDR1 is SGHRS, CDR2 YFSETQ, per germline. Trimming took 2 bases from V and 10 from J; bases not matched to a gene: 10. The CDR3 loop reads CASSLGGTGGLIEQFF. Here the CDR3 DNA reads TGCGCCAGCAGCTTAGGCGGGACAGGGGGCCTCATCGAGCAGTTCTTC.